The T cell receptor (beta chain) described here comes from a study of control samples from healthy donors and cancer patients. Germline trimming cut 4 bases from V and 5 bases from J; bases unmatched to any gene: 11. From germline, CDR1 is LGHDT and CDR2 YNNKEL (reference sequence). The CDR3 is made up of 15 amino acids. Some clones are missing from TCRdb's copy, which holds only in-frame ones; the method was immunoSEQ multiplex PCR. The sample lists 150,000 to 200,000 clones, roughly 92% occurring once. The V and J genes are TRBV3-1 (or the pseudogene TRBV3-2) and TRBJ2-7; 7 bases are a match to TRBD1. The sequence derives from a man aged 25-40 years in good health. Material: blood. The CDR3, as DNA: TGTGCCAGCAGCCCCTCCGACAGGGATCTCCACGAGCAGTACTTC. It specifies CASSPSDRDLHEQYF.